The 2 T cell receptor beta chains listed next were all sequenced from one sample in a study of T-cell reconstitution after alpha-beta-depleted transplantation in children. During its preparation, the TCRbeta library received unique molecular identifiers. TCRdb re-analysed the PCR reads in MiXCR, keeping a single row per CDR3 protein. Found here are about 200,000 distinct CDR3 sequences, roughly 18% of them singletons; the top ten hold 40% to 50%. Source: PBMCs, mostly from graft donor cells, taken 360 days after TCRalphabeta/CD19-depleted stem cell transplant. The receptors here all came from a male patient under 10 years old who had a stem cell transplant for acute lymphoblastic leukemia, so the T cells may come from the graft donor.

The genes are TRBV12-3 or TRBV12-4 and TRBJ2-5; 10 nucleotides line up with TRBD1. J gave up 5 bases and V 5 bases, and 8 bases lay outside the gene matches. This CDR3 region has 15 residues. The CDR3 sequence: CASSTKTGGRETQYF. DNA for the CDR3: TGTGCCAGCAGTACCAAGACAGGGGGCCGGGAGACCCAGTACTTC.

This clonotype was found many times. The J gene is TRBJ2-7, the V gene TRBV28; D not certain. The CDR3 is 15 amino acids. Deletions cut 6 bases from V and 0 bases from J, with 15 bases between. Germline CDR1 and CDR2: MDHEN and SYDVKM. In nucleotides, the CDR3 is TGTGCCAGCAGAAGAGCCGGGCCTAGCTCCTACGAGCAGTACTTC. It is translated as CASRRAGPSSYEQYF.